This T cell receptor (beta chain) was observed in a study of shared clonotypes between healthy human individuals. This was a deep-level run. Only in-frame clones appear in the TCRdb table, and some are missing; sequencing was by immunoSEQ multiplex PCR. The sample comprises roughly 660,000 clones, 90% of which are singletons, and about 34% rests with the top ten. The CDR3 length is 15 residues. V lost 0 bases and J lost 2, with 12 bases in between. Germline CDR1 is SGDLS and CDR2 is YYNGEE. The rearrangement links TRBV9 to TRBJ2-7, with D perhaps matching TRBD2 (5 bases). Specimen: memory CD8+ T cells from PBMCs. Documented subset: CD45RO+ cells pooled with CCR7-negative TemRA cells. The receptor's source is a man between 18 and 35 years old in good health. Some clones in this sample may be carry-over from other donors' samples. CDR3 sequence: CASSVASAATYEQYF. CDR3 in DNA: TGTGCCAGCAGCGTAGCTTCAGCGGCCACCTACGAGCAGTACTTC.